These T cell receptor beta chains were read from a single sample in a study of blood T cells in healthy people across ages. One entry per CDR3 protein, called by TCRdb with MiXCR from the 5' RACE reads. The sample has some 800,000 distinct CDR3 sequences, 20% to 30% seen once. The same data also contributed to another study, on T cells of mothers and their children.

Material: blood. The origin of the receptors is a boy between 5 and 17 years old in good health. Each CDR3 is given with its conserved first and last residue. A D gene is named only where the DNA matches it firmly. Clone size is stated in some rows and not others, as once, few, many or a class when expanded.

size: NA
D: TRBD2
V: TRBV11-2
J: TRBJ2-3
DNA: TGTGCCAGCAGCCTCCGGGGACTAGCACCCACAGATACGCAGTATTTT
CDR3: CASSLRGLAPTDTQYF

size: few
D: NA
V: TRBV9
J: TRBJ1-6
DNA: TGTGCCAGCAGCGTAGACCCGACAGGTTACAAAAATTCACCCCTCCACTTT
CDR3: CASSVDPTGYKNSPLHF

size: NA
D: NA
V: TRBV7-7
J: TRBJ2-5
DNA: TGTGCTAGCAGCTTAGACTTCGGTCCGAAAGAGACCCAGTACTTC
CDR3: CASSLDFGPKETQYF

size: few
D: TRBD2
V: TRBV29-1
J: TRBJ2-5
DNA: TGCAGCGCCCTGGCGGGGGGCGGCGAGACCCAGTACTTC
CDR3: CSALAGGGETQYF

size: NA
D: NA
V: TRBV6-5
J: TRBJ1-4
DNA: TGTGCCAGCAGCTCGGGATCCGATGAAAAACTGTTTTTT
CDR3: CASSSGSDEKLFF

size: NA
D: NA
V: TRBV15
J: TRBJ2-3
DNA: TGTGCCACCAGCAGACCTTCCTCAGTCCCTCCTAGCACAGATACGCAGTATTTT
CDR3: CATSRPSSVPPSTDTQYF

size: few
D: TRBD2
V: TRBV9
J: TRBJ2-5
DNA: TGTGCCAGCAGCGCGGGACTAGCCGTTGAGACCCAGTACTTC
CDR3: CASSAGLAVETQYF

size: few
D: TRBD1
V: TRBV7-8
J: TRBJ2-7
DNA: TGTGCCAGCAGCGTAACCGGGACAGGGGGGGATAAACTACGCGAGCAGTACTTC
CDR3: CASSVTGTGGDKLREQYF

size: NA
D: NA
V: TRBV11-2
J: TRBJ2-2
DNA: TGTGCCAGCAGCTTAGATCAGGGGTGGGAGCTGTTTTTT
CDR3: CASSLDQGWELFF

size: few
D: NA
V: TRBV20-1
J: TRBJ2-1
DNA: TGCAGTGCTAGAGATTGGGCCGGGGAGCAGTTCTTC
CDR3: CSARDWAGEQFF

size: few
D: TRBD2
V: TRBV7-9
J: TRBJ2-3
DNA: TGTGCCAGCAGCCCCGGACTAGCTACAGATACGCAGTATTTT
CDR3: CASSPGLATDTQYF

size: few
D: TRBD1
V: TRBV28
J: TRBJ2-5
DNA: TGTGCCAGCAGTTCAATCATTATGGGACAGGGGCGCAAAGAGACCCAGTACTTC
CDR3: CASSSIIMGQGRKETQYF

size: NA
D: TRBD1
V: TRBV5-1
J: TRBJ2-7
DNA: TGCGCCAGCAGCTTGGCTCCCGGGACAGCCACCTACGAGCAGTACTTC
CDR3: CASSLAPGTATYEQYF

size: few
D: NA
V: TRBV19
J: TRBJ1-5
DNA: TGTGCCAGTAGTATAGGGGAATTGCTTAATCAGCCCCAGCATTTT
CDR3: CASSIGELLNQPQHF

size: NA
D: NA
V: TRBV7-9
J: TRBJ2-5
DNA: TGTGCCAGCAGCTTATACCCAAGGACAGCCCAAGAGACCCAGTACTTC
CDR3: CASSLYPRTAQETQYF

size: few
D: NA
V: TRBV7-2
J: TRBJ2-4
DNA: TGTGCCAGCAGCTCCGGTCAAACGGCCAAAAACATTCAGTACTTC
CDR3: CASSSGQTAKNIQYF

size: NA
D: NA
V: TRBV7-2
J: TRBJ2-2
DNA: TGTGCCAGCAGTTCTCTGAGGAACACCGGGGAGCTGTTTTTT
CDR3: CASSSLRNTGELFF

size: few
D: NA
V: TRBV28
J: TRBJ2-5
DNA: TGTGCCAGCAGCGACGCCGGGGCAGACCAAGAGACCCAGTACTTC
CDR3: CASSDAGADQETQYF

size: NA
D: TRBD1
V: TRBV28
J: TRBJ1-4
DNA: TGTGCCAGCGGGACAGGGGGCCCTAATGAAAAACTGTTTTTT
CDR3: CASGTGGPNEKLFF

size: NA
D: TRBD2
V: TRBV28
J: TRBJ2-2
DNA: TGTGCCAGCAGTTTAGGGGTCGCGGGAGGATCCACCGGGGAGCTGTTTTTT
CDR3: CASSLGVAGGSTGELFF

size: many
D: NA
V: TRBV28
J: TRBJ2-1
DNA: TGTGCCAGCAGTGTAGCTGCCTCCTACAATGAGCAGTTCTTC
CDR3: CASSVAASYNEQFF

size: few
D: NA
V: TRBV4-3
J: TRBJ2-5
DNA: TGCGCCAGCAGCCAACCAAGGGCAGGGTACCAAGAGACCCAGTACTTC
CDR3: CASSQPRAGYQETQYF

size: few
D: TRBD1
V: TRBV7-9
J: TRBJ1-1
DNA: TGTGCCAGCAGCTCATTTCCGGGACAGGGAACCACTGAAGCTTTCTTT
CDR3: CASSSFPGQGTTEAFF

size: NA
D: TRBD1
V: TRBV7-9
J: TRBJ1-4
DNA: TGTGCCAGCAGCCCAGGGACAGGGTGGGATGAAAAACTGTTTTTT
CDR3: CASSPGTGWDEKLFF

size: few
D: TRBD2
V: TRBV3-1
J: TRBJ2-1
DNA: TGTGCCAGCAGGTCTTCTCCCGGGACTAGCACCCGCAATGAGCAGTTCTTC
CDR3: CASRSSPGTSTRNEQFF

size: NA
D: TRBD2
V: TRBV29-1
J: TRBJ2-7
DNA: TGCAGCGTTGAAGATCGGCGGGGGTCCGCCGAGCAGTACTTC
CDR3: CSVEDRRGSAEQYF

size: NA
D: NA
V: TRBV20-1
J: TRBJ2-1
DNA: TGCAGTGCTAGAGGAGTCGGGACCGTTGGTGAGCAGTTCTTC
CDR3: CSARGVGTVGEQFF

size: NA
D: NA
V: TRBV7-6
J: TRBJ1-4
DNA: TGTGCCAGCAGCTTAAGCGGGGGACATGGGAGCGAAAAACTGTTTTTT
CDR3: CASSLSGGHGSEKLFF

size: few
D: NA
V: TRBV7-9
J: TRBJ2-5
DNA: TGTGCCAGCAGCTTATCTGTGACGCGCAGGCGCCAAGAGACCCAGTACTTC
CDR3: CASSLSVTRRRQETQYF

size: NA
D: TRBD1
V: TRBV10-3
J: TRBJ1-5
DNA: TGTGCCATCAGGGGGACAGGGGTCGCGCAGCCCCAGCATTTT
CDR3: CAIRGTGVAQPQHF

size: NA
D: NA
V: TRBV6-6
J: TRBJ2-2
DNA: TGTGCCAGCAGTCCCTGGGGCCAAGCGAACACCGGGGAGCTGTTTTTT
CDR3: CASSPWGQANTGELFF

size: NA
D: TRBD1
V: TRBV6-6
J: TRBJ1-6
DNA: TGTGCCAGCAGTTACTCGAGCAGGGGGCCTTCACCCCTCCACTTT
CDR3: CASSYSSRGPSPLHF

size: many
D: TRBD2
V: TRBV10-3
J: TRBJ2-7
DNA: TGTGCCATCAGTGAGTCGTCTAGCGGGAGTTACGAGCAGTACTTC
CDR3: CAISESSSGSYEQYF

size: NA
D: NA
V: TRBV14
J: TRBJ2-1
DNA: TGTGCCAGCAGCCCGTCGGCAGATCAGGAGCAGTTCTTC
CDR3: CASSPSADQEQFF

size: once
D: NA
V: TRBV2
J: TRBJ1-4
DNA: TGTGCCAGTCTGTCTCCCCTCTCGGGTGCAACTAATGAAAAACTGTTTTTT
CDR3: CASLSPLSGATNEKLFF

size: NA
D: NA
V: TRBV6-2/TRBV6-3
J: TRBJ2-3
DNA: TGTGCCAGCAGTTATGTACTAGCAGCTAGCACAGATACGCAGTATTTT
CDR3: CASSYVLAASTDTQYF

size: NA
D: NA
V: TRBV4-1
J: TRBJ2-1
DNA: TGCGCCAGCAGCCAAGGAGTCGAAAGTTACAATGAGCAGTTCTTC
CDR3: CASSQGVESYNEQFF

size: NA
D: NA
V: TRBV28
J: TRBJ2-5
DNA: TGTGCCATTCGACAGGCGGGCTGGATGGAAGAGACCCAGTACTTC
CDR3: CAIRQAGWMEETQYF

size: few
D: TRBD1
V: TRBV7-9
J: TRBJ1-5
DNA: TGTGCCAGCAGCCAGGGACAGGGGGCAAATCAGCCCCAGCATTTT
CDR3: CASSQGQGANQPQHF

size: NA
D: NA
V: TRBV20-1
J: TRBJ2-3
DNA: TGCAGTGCTAGAGTACCAAACAGGGACCGCACAGATACGCAGTATTTT
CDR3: CSARVPNRDRTDTQYF

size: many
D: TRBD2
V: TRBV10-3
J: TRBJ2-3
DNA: TGTGCCATCAGTACTAGCGGGGGGGCCCGTCGGGATACGCAGTATTTT
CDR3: CAISTSGGARRDTQYF

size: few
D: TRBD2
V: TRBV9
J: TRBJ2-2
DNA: TGTGCCAGCAGCGAGGGACTAGCGGGAGGCGCGAACACCGGGGAGCTGTTTTTT
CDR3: CASSEGLAGGANTGELFF

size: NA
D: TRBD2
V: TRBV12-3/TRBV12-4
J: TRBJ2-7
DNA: TGTGCCAGCACCCCTAGCGGGTTCGGGGCCGAGCAGTACTTC
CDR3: CASTPSGFGAEQYF